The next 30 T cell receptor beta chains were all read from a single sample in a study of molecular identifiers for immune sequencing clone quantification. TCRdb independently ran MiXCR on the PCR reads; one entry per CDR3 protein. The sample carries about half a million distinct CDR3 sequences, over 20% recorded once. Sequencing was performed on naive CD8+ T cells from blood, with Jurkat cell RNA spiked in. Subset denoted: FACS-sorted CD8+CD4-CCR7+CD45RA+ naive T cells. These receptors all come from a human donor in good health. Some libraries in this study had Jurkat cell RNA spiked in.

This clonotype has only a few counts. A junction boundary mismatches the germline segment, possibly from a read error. The CDR3 sequence is CATRDWGATQYF. The CDR3 DNA reads TGTGCCACCAGAGATTGGGGTGCGACGCAGTATTTT. The rearrangement uses TRBV24-1 and TRBJ2-3, with unresolved D. The CDR3 runs 12 residues. The germline CDR1 and CDR2 sequences are KGHDR and SFDVKD.

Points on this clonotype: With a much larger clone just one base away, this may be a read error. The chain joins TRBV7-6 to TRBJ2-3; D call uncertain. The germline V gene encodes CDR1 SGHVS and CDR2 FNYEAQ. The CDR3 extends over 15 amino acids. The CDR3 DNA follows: TGTGCCAGCAGCTTAGATTGGGCCACCACAGATACGCGGTATTTT. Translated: CASSLDWATTDTRYF.

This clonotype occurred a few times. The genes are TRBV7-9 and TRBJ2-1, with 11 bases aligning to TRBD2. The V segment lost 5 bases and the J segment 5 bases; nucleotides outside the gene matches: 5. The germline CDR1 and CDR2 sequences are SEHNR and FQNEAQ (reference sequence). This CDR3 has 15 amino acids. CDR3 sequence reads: CASSQTSGVHNEQFF. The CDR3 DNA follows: TGTGCCAGCAGCCAGACTAGCGGGGTCCACAATGAGCAGTTCTTC.

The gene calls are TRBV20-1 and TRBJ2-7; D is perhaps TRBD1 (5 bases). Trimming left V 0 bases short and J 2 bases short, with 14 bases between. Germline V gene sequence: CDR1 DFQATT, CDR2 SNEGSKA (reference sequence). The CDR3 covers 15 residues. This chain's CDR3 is CSARDPGQSTYEQYF. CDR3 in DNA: TGCAGTGCTAGAGATCCAGGGCAGAGTACCTACGAGCAGTACTTC.

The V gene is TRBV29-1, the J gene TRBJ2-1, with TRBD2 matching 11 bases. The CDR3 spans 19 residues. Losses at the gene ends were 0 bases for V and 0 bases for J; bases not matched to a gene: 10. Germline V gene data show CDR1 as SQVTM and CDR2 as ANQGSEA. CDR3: CSVEDVPGTSGYSYNEQFF. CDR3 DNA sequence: TGCAGCGTTGAAGATGTTCCCGGGACTAGCGGATACTCCTACAATGAGCAGTTCTTC.

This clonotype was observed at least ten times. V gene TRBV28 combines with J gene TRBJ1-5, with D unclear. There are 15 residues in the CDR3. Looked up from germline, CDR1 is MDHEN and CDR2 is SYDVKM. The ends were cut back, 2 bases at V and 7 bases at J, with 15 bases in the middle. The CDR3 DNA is TGTGCCAGCAGTTTAGTGGGATCGGGATACCAGCCCCAGCATTTT. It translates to CASSLVGSGYQPQHF.

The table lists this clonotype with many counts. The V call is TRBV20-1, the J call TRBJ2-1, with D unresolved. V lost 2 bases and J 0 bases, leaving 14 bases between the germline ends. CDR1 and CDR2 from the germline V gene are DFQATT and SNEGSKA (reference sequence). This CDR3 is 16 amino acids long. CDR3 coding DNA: TGCAGTGCTAGACCCCCAGTCGAGAACTCCTACAATGAGCAGTTCTTC. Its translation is CSARPPVENSYNEQFF.

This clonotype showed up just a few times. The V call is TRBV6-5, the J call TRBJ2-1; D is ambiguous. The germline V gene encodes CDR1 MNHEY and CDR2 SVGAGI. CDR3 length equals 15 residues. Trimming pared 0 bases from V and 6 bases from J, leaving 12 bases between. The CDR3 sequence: CASSYSPDEFNEQFF. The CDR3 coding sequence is TGTGCCAGCAGTTACTCTCCCGACGAGTTCAATGAGCAGTTCTTC.

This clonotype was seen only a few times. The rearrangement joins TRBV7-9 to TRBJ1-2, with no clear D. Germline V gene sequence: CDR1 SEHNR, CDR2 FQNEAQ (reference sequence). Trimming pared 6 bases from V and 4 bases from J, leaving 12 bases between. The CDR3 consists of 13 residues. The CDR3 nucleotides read TGTGCCAGCAGTCCCGATCCCCCCTATGGCTACACCTTC. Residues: CASSPDPPYGYTF.

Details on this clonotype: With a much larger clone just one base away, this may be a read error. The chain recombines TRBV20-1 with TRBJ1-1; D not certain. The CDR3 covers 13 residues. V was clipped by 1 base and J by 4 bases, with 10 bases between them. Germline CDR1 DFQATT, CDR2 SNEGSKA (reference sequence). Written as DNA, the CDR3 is TGCAGTGCTAGAGGCTGGGAGAGCACTGAAGCTTTCTTT. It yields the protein CSARGWESTEAFF.

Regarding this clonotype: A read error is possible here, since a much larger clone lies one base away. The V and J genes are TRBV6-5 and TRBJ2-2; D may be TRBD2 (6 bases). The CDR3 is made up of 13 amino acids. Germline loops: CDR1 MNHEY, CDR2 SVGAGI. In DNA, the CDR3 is TGTGCCTGCAGTTACGGGGGCACCGGGGAGCTGTTTTTT. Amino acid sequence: CACSYGGTGELFF.

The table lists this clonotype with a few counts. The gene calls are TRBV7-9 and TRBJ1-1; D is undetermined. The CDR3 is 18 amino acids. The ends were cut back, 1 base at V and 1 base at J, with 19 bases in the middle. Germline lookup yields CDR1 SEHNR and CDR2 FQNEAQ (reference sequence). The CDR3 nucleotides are TGTGCCAGCAGCTTAGGTGCAGATGCGGGAGTTCGGAACACTGAAGCTTTCTTT. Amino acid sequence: CASSLGADAGVRNTEAFF.

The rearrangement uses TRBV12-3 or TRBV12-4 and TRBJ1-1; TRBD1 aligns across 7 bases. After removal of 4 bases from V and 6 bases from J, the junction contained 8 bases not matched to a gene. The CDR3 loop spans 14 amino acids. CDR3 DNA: TGTGCCAGCAGTTACACAGGGGCCAACGCTGAAGCTTTCTTT. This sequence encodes CASSYTGANAEAFF.

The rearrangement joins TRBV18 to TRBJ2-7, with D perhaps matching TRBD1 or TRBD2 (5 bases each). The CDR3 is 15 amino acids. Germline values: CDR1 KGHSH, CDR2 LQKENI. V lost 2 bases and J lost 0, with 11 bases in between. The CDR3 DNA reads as TGTGCCAGCTCACCAACCGGGACCTACTCCTACGAGCAGTACTTC. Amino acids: CASSPTGTYSYEQYF. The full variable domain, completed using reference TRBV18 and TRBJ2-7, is NAGVMQNPRHLVRRRGQEARLRCSPMKGHSHVYWYRQLPEEGLKFMVYLQKENIIDESGMPKERFSAEFPKEGPSILRIQQVVRGDSAAYFCASSPTGTYSYEQYFGPGTRLTVT.

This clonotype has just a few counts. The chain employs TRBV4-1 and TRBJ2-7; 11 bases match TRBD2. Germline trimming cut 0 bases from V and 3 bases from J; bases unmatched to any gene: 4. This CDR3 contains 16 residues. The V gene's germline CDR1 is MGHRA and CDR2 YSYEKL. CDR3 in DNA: TGCGCCAGCAGCCAAGAGTGGCTAGCGGGGGGCTACGAGCAGTACTTC. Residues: CASSQEWLAGGYEQYF.

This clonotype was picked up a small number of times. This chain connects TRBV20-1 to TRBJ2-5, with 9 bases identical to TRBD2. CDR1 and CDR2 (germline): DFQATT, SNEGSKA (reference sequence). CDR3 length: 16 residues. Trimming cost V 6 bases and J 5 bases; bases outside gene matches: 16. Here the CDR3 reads CSAQSAGGIPQETQYF. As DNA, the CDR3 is TGCAGTGCCCAGTCTGCGGGGGGGATCCCCCAGGAGACCCAGTACTTC.

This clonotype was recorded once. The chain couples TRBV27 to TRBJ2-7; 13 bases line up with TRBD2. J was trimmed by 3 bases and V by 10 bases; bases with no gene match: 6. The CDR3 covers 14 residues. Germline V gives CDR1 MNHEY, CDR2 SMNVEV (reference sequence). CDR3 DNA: TGTGCCAACAGGGGACTAGCGGGAAACTACGAGCAGTACTTC. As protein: CANRGLAGNYEQYF.

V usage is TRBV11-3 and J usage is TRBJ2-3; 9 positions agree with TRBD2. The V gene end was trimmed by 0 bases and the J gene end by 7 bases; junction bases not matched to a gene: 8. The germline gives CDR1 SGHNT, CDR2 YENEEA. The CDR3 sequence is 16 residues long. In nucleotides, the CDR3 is TGTGCCAGCAGCTTAGATAGCGGGAGCGACTCTTATACGCAGTATTTT. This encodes CASSLDSGSDSYTQYF.

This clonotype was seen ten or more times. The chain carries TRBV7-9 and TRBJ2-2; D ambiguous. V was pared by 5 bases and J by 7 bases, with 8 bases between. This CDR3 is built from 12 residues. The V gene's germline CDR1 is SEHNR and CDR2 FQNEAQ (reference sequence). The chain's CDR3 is CASSLPVGELFF. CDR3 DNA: TGTGCCAGCAGCCTCCCGGTCGGGGAGCTGTTTTTT.

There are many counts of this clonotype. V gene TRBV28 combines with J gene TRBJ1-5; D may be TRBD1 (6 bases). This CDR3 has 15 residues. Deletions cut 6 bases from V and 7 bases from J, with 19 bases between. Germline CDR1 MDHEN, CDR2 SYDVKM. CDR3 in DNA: TGTGCCAGCAGCGGCCGACAGGCAGCGTGGCAGCCCCAGCATTTT. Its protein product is CASSGRQAAWQPQHF.

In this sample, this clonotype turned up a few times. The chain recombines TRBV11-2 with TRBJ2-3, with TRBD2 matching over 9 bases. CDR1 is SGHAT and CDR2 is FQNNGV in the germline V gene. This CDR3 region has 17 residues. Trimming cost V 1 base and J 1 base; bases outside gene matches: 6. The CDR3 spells CASSLVGLAGRTDTQYF. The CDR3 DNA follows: TGTGCCAGCAGCTTAGTAGGCCTAGCGGGGCGCACAGATACGCAGTATTTT.

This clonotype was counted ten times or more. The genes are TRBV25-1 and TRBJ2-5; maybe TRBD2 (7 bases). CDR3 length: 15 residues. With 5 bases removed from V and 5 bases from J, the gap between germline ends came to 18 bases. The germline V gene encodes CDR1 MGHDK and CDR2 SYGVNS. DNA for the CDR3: TGTGCCAGCAGTCACTATGTCTCGGGGGGCGAGACCCAGTACTTC. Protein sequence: CASSHYVSGGETQYF.

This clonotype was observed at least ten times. This chain's CDR3 is CASSQATGQGNTEAFF. The CDR3 nucleotides are TGTGCCAGCAGCCAAGCAACAGGGCAGGGGAACACTGAAGCTTTCTTT. The genes are TRBV14 and TRBJ1-1; weak D call: TRBD1 (6 bases). The germline gives CDR1 SGHDN, CDR2 FVKESK. The V end lost 1 base, the J end lost 1 base, and 13 bases lay between the germline ends. The CDR3 covers 16 residues.

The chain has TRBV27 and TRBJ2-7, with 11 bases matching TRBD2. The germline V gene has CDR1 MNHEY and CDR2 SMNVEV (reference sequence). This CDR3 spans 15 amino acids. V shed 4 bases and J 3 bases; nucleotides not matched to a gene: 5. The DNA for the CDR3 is TGTGCCAGCAGTTCTGCGACTAGCGGGGTCTACGAGCAGTACTTC. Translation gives CASSSATSGVYEQYF.

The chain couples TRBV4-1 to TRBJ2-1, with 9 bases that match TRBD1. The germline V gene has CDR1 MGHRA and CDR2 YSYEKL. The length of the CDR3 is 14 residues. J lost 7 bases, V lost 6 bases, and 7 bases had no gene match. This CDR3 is CASRLGTGSNEQFF. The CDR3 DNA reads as TGCGCCAGCAGACTTGGGACAGGGTCAAATGAGCAGTTCTTC.

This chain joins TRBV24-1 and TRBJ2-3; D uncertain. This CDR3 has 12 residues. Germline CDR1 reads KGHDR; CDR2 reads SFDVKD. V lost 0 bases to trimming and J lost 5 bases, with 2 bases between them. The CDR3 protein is CATSDLGDTQYF. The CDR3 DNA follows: TGTGCCACCAGTGATTTGGGAGATACGCAGTATTTT.

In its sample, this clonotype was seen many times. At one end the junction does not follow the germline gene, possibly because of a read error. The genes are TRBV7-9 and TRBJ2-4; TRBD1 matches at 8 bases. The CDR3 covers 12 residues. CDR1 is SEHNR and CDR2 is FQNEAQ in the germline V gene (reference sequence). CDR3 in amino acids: CASSTPGTGLHF. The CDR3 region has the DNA TGTGCCAGCAGCACTCCCGGGACAGGCCTACACTTC.

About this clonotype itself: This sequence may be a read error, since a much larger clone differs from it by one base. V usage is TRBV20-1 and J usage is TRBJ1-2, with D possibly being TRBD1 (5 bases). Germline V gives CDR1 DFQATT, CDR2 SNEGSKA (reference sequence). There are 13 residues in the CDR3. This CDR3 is CSARWTTSYGHTF. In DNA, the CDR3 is TGCAGTGCTAGATGGACAACCAGCTATGGCCACACCTTC.

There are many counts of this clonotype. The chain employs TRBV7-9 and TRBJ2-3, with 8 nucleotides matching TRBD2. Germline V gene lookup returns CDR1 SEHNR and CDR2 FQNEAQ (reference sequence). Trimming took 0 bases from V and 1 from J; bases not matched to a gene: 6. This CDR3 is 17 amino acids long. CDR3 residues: CASSLAQGLAGTDTQYF. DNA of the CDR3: TGTGCCAGCAGCTTAGCGCAAGGACTAGCAGGCACAGATACGCAGTATTTT. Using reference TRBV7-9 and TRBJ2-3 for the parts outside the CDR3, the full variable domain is DTGVSQNPRHKITKRGQNVTFRCDPISEHNRLYWYRQTLGQGPEFLTYFQNEAQLEKSRLLSDRFSAERPKGSFSTLEIQRTEQGDSAMYLCASSLAQGLAGTDTQYFGPGTRLTVL.

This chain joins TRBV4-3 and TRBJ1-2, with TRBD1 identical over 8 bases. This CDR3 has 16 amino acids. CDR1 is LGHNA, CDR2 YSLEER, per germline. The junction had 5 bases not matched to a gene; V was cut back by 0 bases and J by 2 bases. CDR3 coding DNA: TGCGCCAGCAGCCAAGATAGGACAGGGACAAACTATGGCTACACCTTC. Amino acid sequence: CASSQDRTGTNYGYTF.